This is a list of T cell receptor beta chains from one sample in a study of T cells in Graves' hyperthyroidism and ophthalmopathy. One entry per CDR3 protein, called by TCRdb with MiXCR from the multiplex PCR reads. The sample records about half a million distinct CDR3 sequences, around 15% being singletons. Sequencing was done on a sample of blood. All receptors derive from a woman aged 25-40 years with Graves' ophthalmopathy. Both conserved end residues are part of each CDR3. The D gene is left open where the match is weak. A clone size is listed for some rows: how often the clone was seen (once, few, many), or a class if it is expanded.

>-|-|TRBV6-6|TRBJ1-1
TGTGCCAGCAGTTACTCGGACCACAGGGCCTCGAACACTGAAGCTTTCTTT
CASSYSDHRASNTEAFF
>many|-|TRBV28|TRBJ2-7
TGTGCCAGCAGTTTGAGCGCGAGCTCCTACGAGCAGTACTTC
CASSLSASSYEQYF
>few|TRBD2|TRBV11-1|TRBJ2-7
TGTGCCAGCAGTTCAACTAGCGGCCCGGGGGACGAGCAGTACTTC
CASSSTSGPGDEQYF
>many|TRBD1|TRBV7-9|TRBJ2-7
TGTGCCAGCAGCCTACAGGGGGACTACGAGCAGTACTTC
CASSLQGDYEQYF
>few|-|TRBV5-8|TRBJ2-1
TGTGCCAGTAGTGGTTTCTCCTACAATGAGCAGTTCTTC
CASSGFSYNEQFF
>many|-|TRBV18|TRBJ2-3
TGTGCCAGCTCACCACCTTCGGATACGCAGTATTTT
CASSPPSDTQYF
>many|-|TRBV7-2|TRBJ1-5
TGTGCCAGCAGCCCCTCAGCATATAGCAATCAGCCCCAGCATTTT
CASSPSAYSNQPQHF
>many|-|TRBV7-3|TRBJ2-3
TGTGCCAGCAGCTTCTCTTCGGGATTCGGCACAGATACGCAGTATTTT
CASSFSSGFGTDTQYF
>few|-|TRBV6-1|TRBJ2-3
TGTGCCAGCAGTCGAAACCCGGGACCGAACGGGAATACGCAGTATTTT
CASSRNPGPNGNTQYF
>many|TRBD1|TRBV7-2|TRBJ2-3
TGTGCCAGCAGCTGGGACAGCTTAAGCACAGATACGCAGTATTTT
CASSWDSLSTDTQYF
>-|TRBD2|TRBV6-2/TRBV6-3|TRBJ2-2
TGTGCCAGCAGCAACACGGGGGGGGCCGGGGAGCTGTTTTTT
CASSNTGGAGELFF
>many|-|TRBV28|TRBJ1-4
TGTGCCAGCAGTTTCGGGACAAAACTGTTTTTT
CASSFGTKLFF
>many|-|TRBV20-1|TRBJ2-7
TGCAGTGCTAGAGTGGCCGTATCGAGCCCCTACGAGCAGTACTTC
CSARVAVSSPYEQYF
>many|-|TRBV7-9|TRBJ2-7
TGTGCCAGCCGGGAAACAGGGCTCGACGAGCAGTACTTC
CASRETGLDEQYF
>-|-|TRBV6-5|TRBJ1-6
TGTGCCAGCAGTTACGACAGCTACAAGTCACCCCTCCACTTT
CASSYDSYKSPLHF
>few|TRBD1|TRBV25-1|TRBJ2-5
TGTGCCAGCAGTGGCGGGACAGGGGGGATCCAGTACTTC
CASSGGTGGIQYF
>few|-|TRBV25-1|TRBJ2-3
TGTGCCAGCAGTGAATTAAGGGGCACGGCAGATACGCAGTATTTT
CASSELRGTADTQYF
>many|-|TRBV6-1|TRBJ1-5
TGTGCCAGCATCGAACGGGGGCCTGGCAATCAGCCCCAGCATTTT
CASIERGPGNQPQHF
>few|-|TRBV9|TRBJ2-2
TGTGCCAGCAGCGTAAAGAACACCGGGGAGCTGTTTTTT
CASSVKNTGELFF
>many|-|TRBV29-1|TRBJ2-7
TGCAGCGTTGAAGATGGTGGTGAGCAGTACTTC
CSVEDGGEQYF
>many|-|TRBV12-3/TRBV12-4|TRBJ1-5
TGTGCCAGCAGTTCGAGGACACGCGACCCCAATCAGCCCCAGCATTTT
CASSSRTRDPNQPQHF
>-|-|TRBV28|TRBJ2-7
TGTGCCAGCAAAGATCAGGGGAGCTCCTACGAGCAGTACTTC
CASKDQGSSYEQYF
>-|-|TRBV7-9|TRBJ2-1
TGTGCCAGCAGGCGAGGGGGGGTCTCCTACAATGAGCAGTTCTTC
CASRRGGVSYNEQFF
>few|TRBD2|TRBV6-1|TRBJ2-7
TGTGCCAGCAGTTTTTCCAAAGGGAGGGCCGACTCCTACGAGCAGTACTTC
CASSFSKGRADSYEQYF
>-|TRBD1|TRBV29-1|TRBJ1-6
TGCAGCGTTCGAACAGGGGAAAATTCACCCCTCCACTTT
CSVRTGENSPLHF
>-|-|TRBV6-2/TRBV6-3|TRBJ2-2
TGTGCCAGCAGTCCGAAATACACCGGGGAGCTGTTTTTT
CASSPKYTGELFF
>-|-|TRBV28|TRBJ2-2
TGTGCCAGCAGTTTAACCAGGGCGGGAACCGGGGAGCTGTTTTTT
CASSLTRAGTGELFF
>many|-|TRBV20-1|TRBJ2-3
TGCAGTGCACCGGGGGCGCGGTATACGCAGTATTTT
CSAPGARYTQYF
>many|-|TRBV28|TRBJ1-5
TGTGCCAGCAGTTTAAACCCTCATACCTATCAGCCCCAGCATTTT
CASSLNPHTYQPQHF
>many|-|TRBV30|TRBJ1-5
TGTGCCTGGAGTAGGAAGGGCGGGAGCAATCAGCCCCAGCATTTT
CAWSRKGGSNQPQHF
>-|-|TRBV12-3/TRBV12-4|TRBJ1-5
TGTGCCAGCACCCTAAGGGCGGATCAGCCCCAGCATTTT
CASTLRADQPQHF
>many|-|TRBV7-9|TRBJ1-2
TGTGCCAGCAGCTTAGTAAGCGGGTACGGCTACACCTTC
CASSLVSGYGYTF
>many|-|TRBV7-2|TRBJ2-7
TGTGCCAGCAGCCACCCCGGGACCTACGAGCAGTACTTC
CASSHPGTYEQYF
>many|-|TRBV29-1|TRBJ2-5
TGCAGCGTTGACCAGGGTGATAGCGGTACCACTCAAGAGACCCAGTACTTC
CSVDQGDSGTTQETQYF
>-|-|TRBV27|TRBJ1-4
TGTGCCAGCAGTCCCGTGGAGAGACTGGGGGCTAATGAAAAACTGTTTTTT
CASSPVERLGANEKLFF
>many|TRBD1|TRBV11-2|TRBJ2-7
TGTGCCAGCAGCCCTACGACAGGGGGCTCCTACGAGCAGTACTTC
CASSPTTGGSYEQYF
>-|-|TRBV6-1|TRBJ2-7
TGTGCCACCACGGAACCCACCTACGAGCAGTACTTC
CATTEPTYEQYF
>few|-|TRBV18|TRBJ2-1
TGTGCCAGCAGCCCCGGCGGGGGCGCCCCCGATGAGCAGTTCTTC
CASSPGGGAPDEQFF
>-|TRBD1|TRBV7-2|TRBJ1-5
TGTGCCAGCAGCCCCCAGGGGGCTCAGCCCCAGCATTTT
CASSPQGAQPQHF
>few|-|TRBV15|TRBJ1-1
TGTGCCACCAGCAGAAAAAGAGATCTGGAGGAATTCCTGTTTGCCGGCACTGAAGCTTTCTTT
CATSRKRDLEEFLFAGTEAFF